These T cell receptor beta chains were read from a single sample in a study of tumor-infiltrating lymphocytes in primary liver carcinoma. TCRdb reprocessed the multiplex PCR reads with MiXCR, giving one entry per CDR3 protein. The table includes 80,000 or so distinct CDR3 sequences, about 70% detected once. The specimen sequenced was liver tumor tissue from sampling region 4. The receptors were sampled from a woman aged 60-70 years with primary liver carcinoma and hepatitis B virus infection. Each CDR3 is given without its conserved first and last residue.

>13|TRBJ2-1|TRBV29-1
SVPRGTTIYSEQF
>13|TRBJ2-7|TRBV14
ASSQDRVGRREQY
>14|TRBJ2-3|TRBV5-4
ASSLGLAPSTDTQY
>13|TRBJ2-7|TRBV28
TSSPPAGGGYEQY
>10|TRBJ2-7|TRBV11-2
VSSPGGYEQY
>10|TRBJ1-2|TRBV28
ASSSKNYGYT
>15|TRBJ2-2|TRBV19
TSRKIRTGGDTGELF
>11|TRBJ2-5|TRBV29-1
SAPGFRQETQY
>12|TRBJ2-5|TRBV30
AWSSGLAVETQY
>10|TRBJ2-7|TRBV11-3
ASNHTRHEQY
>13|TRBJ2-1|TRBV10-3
AISTSGRDHNEQF
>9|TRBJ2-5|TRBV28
ASSSYGAQY
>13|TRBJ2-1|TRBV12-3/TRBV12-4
ASSIAGTSWNEQF
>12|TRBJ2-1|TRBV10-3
AISEGNSGSEQF
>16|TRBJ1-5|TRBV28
ASSLWELDRTSNQSQH
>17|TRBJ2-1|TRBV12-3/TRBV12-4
ASSPGLGGAGALYNEEF
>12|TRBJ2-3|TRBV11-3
TSSLIQGADTQY
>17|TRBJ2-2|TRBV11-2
ASSFYGAGGGRNTGELF
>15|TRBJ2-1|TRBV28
ASSAVGGSRSYNEQF
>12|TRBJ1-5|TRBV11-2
ASSFDGSNQPQH
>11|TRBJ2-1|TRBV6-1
ASSDYISMPQF
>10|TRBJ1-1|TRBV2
ASGDRRTEAF
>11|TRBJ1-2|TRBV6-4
VSSVTGDYGYT
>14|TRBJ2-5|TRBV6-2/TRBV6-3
ASRGRPGLADETQY
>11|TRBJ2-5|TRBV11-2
ASSLNREGTQH
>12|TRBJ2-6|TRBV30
AWNQGSDANILT
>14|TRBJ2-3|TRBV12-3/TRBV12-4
ASNDIGLGRAYTQY
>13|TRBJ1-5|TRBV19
ASSTGTGGNQPQH
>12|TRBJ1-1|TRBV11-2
ASGLSQGATVAF
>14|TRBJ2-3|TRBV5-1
ANSSRGGSYTDTQY
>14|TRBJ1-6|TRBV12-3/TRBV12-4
ASSLAARVASSPLH
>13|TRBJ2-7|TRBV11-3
ASSPRGDESYEQY
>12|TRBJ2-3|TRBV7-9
ASSHSASTDTQY
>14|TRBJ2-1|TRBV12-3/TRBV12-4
VSSPPLAGEIDEQF
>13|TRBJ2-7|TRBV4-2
ASNQDPTGGYEQH
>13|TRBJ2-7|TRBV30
ACLTSGSEISEQY
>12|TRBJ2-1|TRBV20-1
SASEDYPGNEQF
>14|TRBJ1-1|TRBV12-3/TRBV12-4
ASSLARQPDPTEAF
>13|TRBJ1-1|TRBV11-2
ASNRPAGGRTEAF
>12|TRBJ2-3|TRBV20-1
SARWLVLPDTQY
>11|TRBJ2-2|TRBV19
ASVRPVSGELF
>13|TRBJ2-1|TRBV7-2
TSSIPGPAANEHF
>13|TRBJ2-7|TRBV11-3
ASSPGTGGNNEHY
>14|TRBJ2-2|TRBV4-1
ASGNPGLRNTGELF
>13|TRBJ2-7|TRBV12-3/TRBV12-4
ASSLVLQVNYEQY
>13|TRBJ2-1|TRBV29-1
SVRRGTTIYNEQF
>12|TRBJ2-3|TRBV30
ACSRGRTTDTQY
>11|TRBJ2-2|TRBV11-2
AGCLDRTGDLF
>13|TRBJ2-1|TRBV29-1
SVGLAGLDYNEQF
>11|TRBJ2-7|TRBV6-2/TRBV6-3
ASSCSPAYVHY
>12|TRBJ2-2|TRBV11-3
ASSNGLHSGELF
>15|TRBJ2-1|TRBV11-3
GSTSGRGEWGVDEQF
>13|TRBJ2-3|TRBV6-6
ANSDGTGGTNTQY
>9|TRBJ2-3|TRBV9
ASSVGDTQY
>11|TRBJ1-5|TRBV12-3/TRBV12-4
ASNPTLRQPLH
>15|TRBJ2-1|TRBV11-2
ADSLDEVGTVYNEQF